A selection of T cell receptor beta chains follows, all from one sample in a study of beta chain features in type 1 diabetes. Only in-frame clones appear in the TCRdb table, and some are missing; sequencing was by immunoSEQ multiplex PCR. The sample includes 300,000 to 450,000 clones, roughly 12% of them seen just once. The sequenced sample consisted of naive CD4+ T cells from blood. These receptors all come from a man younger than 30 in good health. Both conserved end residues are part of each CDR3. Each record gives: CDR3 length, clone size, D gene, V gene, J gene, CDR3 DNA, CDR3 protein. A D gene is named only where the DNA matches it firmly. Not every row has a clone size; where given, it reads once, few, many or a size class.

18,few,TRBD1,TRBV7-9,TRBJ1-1,TGTGCCAGCAGCCCCGGCAGGACAGGGTACGGGGCGAGCACTGAAGCTTTCTTT,CASSPGRTGYGASTEAFF
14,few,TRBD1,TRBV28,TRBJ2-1,TGTGCCAGCAGCTGGGACAGACTCAACAATGAGCAGTTCTTC,CASSWDRLNNEQFF
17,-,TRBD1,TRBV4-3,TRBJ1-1,TGCGCCAGCAGCCAGTCCGGGACAGGGAAATTGAACACTGAAGCTTTCTTT,CASSQSGTGKLNTEAFF
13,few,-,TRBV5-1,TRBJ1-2,TGCGCCAGCAGAGAGGGCAGTAACTATGGCTACACCTTC,CASREGSNYGYTF
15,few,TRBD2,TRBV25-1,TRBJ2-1,TGTGCCAGCCGAAAGCTGGGCGGGGGGGAAAATGAGCAGTTCTTC,CASRKLGGGENEQFF
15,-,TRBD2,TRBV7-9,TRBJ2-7,TGTGCCAGCAGCTTGGAGACTAGCGGGAGATACGAGCAGTACTTC,CASSLETSGRYEQYF
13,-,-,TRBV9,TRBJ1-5,TGTGCCAGCAGCGCTTATAGCAATCAGCCCCAGCATTTT,CASSAYSNQPQHF
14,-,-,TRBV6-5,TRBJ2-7,TGTGCCAGCAGTTACTCAGCCAGGGACTACGAGCAGTACTTC,CASSYSARDYEQYF
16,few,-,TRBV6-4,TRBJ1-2,TGTGCCAGCAGTGAGAGCGAAGGGGTACCCCCCCGAGGCTACACCTTC,CASSESEGVPPRGYTF
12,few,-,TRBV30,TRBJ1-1,TGTGCCTGGATAGGAGGCACCCCTGAAGCTTTCTTT,CAWIGGTPEAFF
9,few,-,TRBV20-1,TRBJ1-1,TGCAGTGCTAGGTGGGGCGCGCCTTTT,CSARWGAPF
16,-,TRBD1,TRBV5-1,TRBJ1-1,TGCGCCAGCAGCTCAGGGGACAGGGGGCGAGGCACTGAAGCTTTCTTT,CASSSGDRGRGTEAFF
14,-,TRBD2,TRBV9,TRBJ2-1,TGTGCCAGCAGCGCCGGACTAGCGGGTTGGGAGCAGTTCTTC,CASSAGLAGWEQFF
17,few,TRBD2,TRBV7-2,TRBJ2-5,TGTGCCAGCAGCTTGGGACTAGCGGGAGGAGTCGGGGAGACCCAGTACTTC,CASSLGLAGGVGETQYF
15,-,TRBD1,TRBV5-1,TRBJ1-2,TGCGCCAGCAGCAATTCGGGACAGGGGAACTATGGCTACACCTTC,CASSNSGQGNYGYTF
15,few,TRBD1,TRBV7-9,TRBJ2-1,TGTGCCAGCTCCTTATCTGGGACAGGGCCCGATGAGCAGTTCTTC,CASSLSGTGPDEQFF
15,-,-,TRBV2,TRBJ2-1,TGTGCCAGCAGGGCCTTGGGGACACCCTACAATGAGCAGTTCTTC,CASRALGTPYNEQFF
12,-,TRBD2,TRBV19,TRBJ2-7,TGTGCCACAACTTCCGGGGGGTACGAGCAGTACTTC,CATTSGGYEQYF
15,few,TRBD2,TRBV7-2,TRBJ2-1,TGTGCCAGCAGCTCCGAAAGCGGGAGCGTCCATGAGCAGTTCTTC,CASSSESGSVHEQFF
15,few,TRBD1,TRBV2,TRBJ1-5,TGTGCCAGCAGTTTGACAGGGGGCCATTCTCAGCCCCAGCATTTT,CASSLTGGHSQPQHF
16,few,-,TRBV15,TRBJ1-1,TGTGCCACCAGCAGAGATTGGGGGACACTTAACACTGAAGCTTTCTTT,CATSRDWGTLNTEAFF
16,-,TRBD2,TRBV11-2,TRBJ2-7,TGTGCCAGCAGCCCAGGCAGCGGGAGAGGCAACTACGAGCAGTACTTC,CASSPGSGRGNYEQYF
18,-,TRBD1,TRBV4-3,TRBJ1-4,TGCGCCAGCAGCCGAAGGGGGCCCTCCCGGGGAGCTAATGAAAAACTGTTTTTT,CASSRRGPSRGANEKLFF
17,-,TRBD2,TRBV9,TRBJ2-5,TGTGCCAGCAGCGTAGAGGGGACTAGCCGCTTCCAAGAGACCCAGTACTTC,CASSVEGTSRFQETQYF
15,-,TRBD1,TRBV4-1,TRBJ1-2,TGCGCCAGCAGCTACCCGGGACAGAGATTCTATGGCTACACCTTC,CASSYPGQRFYGYTF
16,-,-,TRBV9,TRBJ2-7,TGTGCCAGCAGCGTGGAACCGGGACATTCCTACGAGGGGCAGTACTTC,CASSVEPGHSYEGQYF
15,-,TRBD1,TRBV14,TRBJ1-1,TGTGCCAGCAGCCAAGTGAGGGGGCGCATCACTGAAGCTTTCTTT,CASSQVRGRITEAFF
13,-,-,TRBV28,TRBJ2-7,TGTGCCAGCAGTTTAGTGGGCAGGCACGAGCAGTACTTC,CASSLVGRHEQYF
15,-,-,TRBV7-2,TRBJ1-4,TGTGCCAGCAGCTTAGCGCGGACAACTAATGAAAAACTGTTTTTT,CASSLARTTNEKLFF
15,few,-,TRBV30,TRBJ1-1,TGTGCCTGGAGCGCCATCGACAGAATGAACACTGAAGCTTTCTTT,CAWSAIDRMNTEAFF
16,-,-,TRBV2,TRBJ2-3,TGTGCCAGCAGGGCACAGCGGGGCAGGGGCTCAGATACGCAGTATTTT,CASRAQRGRGSDTQYF
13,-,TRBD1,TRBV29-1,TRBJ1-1,TGCAGCACGGGGGACAGGGAGAACACTGAAGCTTTCTTT,CSTGDRENTEAFF
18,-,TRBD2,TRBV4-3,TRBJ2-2,TGCGCCAGCAGCCAAGAACCCCCCGCGGGAGGGCTCACCGGGGAGCTGTTTTTT,CASSQEPPAGGLTGELFF
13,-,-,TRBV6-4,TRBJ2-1,TGTGCCAGCAGTGCCCGACTAGGCGGCGAGCAGTTCTTC,CASSARLGGEQFF
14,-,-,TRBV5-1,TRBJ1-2,TGCGCCAGCAGTTTGGACTGGACAGCTTATGGCTACACCTTC,CASSLDWTAYGYTF
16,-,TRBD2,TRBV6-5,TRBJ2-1,TGTGCCAGCAGTTACGCCGGGACTAGCGGTTACAATGAGCAGTTCTTC,CASSYAGTSGYNEQFF
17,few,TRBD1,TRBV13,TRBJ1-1,TGTGCCAGCAGCTTAGTCGTGACAGGGGTAATGAACACTGAAGCTTTCTTT,CASSLVVTGVMNTEAFF
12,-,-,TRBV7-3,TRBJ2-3,TGTGCCAGCAGCCCCTCGGTTTATACGCAGTATTTT,CASSPSVYTQYF
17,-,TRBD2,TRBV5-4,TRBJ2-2,TGTGCCAGCAGCTTGGGGCGAGCGGGAGTTATCTCCGGGGAGCTGTTTTTT,CASSLGRAGVISGELFF
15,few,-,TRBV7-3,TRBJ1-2,TGTGCCAGCAGCCAAACCCCACAGGGAAACTATGGCTACACCTTC,CASSQTPQGNYGYTF
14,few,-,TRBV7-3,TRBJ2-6,TGTGCCAGCAGACAGGGCTTTGGGGCCAACGTCCTGACTTTC,CASRQGFGANVLTF
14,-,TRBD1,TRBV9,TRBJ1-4,TGTGCCAGCAGCGCCGGACAGGGGGGTGAAAAACTGTTTTTT,CASSAGQGGEKLFF
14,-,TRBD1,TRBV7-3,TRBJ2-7,TGTGCCAGCAGCCGCGGGACAGGGGGCCACGAGCAGTACTTC,CASSRGTGGHEQYF
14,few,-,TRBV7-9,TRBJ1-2,TGTGCCAGCAGCGCCCACCGGGAATCCCGAGGCTACACCTTC,CASSAHRESRGYTF
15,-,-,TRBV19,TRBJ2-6,TGTGCCAGTGCCTGGTGGGCTTCTGGGGCCAACGTCCTGACTTTC,CASAWWASGANVLTF
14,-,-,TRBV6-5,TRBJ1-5,TGTGCCAGCAGCCAGCAGGGACTAAATCAGCCCCAGCATTTT,CASSQQGLNQPQHF
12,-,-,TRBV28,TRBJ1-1,TGTGCCAGCAGTTTATTAAACACTGAAGCTTTCTTT,CASSLLNTEAFF
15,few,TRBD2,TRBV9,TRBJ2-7,TGTGCCAGCAGTGGGGGGGTAGCGGTATCCTACGAGCAGTACTTC,CASSGGVAVSYEQYF
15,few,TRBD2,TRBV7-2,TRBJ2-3,TGTGCCAGCACCGTCAGCGGGGGCCAATTGGATACGCAGTATTTT,CASTVSGGQLDTQYF
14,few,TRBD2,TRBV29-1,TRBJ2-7,TGCAGCGTTTCCCGACTAGCGAGCTCCTACGAGCAGTACTTC,CSVSRLASSYEQYF
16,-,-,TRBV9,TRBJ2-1,TGTGCCAGCAGCGTAGGATCTAGCGCACCCTACAATGAGCAGTTCTTC,CASSVGSSAPYNEQFF
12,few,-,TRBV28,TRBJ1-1,TGTGCCAGCAGTTACAACGCCGTGGAAGCTTTCTTT,CASSYNAVEAFF
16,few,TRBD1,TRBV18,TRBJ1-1,TGTGCCAGCTCACCTAAACGACAGGGGCTGAACACTGAAGCTTTCTTT,CASSPKRQGLNTEAFF
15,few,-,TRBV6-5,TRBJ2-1,TGTGCCAGCAGTGTAAGACGAATCCCGAGGAATGAGCAGTTCTTC,CASSVRRIPRNEQFF
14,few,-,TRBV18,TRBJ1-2,TGTGCCAGCTCACCAAGCGAGGGAGACTATGGCTACACCTTC,CASSPSEGDYGYTF